The present TCR beta chain was sequenced within a study of cytomegalovirus exposure and HLA in healthy donors. Study-wide findings and caveats: Productive rates of about 87% or about 30% were seen for most TCR beta V segments in an earlier analysis. Common viral pathogens seemed, in a later analysis, to connect with several of the most significant clusters. V- and J-gene trimming in TCR beta was tied to a missense DCLRE1C variant by an analysis performed later.

Remarks on this clone: What it binds is unknown.

V lost 3 bases and J lost 8; bases outside the gene matches: 6. The CDR3 runs 14 residues. Germline V gene lookup returns CDR1 SGDLS and CDR2 YYNGEE. A multiplex PCR was run with 60 Vbeta primers and 13 Jbeta primers. Original analysis: Later, 65 million to 85 million unique TCR beta chains were counted in an analysis, and approximately 10 million of them were shared. Only in-frame clones appear in the TCRdb table, and some are missing; sequencing was by immunoSEQ multiplex PCR. V and J calls and clone size follow that table, whereas D and trimming were derived from the DNA. The record lists about 130,000 clones, of which the ten most abundant hold 1.7%.

The source material was PBMCs. The sequence was collected from a man aged 18-30 years in good health and CMV-seronegative. The chain joins TRBV9 to TRBJ1-2; the match to TRBD1 covers 11 bases. Here the CDR3 reads CASSAGQGADGYTF. The CDR3, as DNA: TGTGCCAGCAGCGCCGGACAGGGGGCTGACGGCTACACCTTC.